A selection of T cell receptor delta chains follows, all from one sample in a study of Vδ1+ human thymocytes. TCRdb reanalyzed the multiplex PCR reads using CATT. The sample consists of 70,000 or so delta-chain clones, around 35% of them appearing once. The specimen sequenced was Vdelta1+ gamma-delta thymocytes from the thymus. These TCRs come from a boy under two years old who had congenital heart surgery. The CDR3 runs from the conserved cysteine through the conserved F or W. D genes are given only for firm matches. Size tells how often a clone was seen (once, few, many) or the class of an expanded clone, and some rows leave it out.

d_gene: TRDD3
v_gene: TRDV1
abundance: few
len: 20
j_gene: TRDJ1
CDR3aa: CALGELRSTSGDTHADKLIF
CDR3nt: TGTGCTCTTGGGGAACTTAGGAGCACCTCGGGGGATACACATGCCGATAAACTCATCTTT

d_gene: NA
v_gene: TRDV1
abundance: few
len: 22
j_gene: TRDJ1
CDR3aa: CALGGHPTRRNTGATYTDKLIF
CDR3nt: TGTGCTCTTGGGGGACATCCTACTCGGCGCAATACTGGGGCCACGTACACCGATAAACTCATCTTT

d_gene: TRDD3
v_gene: TRDV1
abundance: NA
len: 19
j_gene: TRDJ1
CDR3aa: CALGGNFFSKLTGEYKLIF
CDR3nt: TGTGCTCTTGGGGGGAACTTCTTCTCAAAGCTAACTGGGGAGTATAAACTCATCTTT

d_gene: NA
v_gene: TRDV1
abundance: few
len: 16
j_gene: TRDJ1
CDR3aa: CALGGLSGTYTDKLIF
CDR3nt: TGTGCTCTTGGGGGACTTTCTGGGACGTACACCGATAAACTCATCTTT

d_gene: TRDD3
v_gene: TRDV1
abundance: NA
len: 17
j_gene: TRDJ2
CDR3aa: CALSHGGVLGDISQLFF
CDR3nt: TGTGCTCTTTCCCACGGAGGGGTACTGGGGGATATTTCACAACTCTTCTTT

d_gene: TRDD3
v_gene: TRDV1
abundance: few
len: 22
j_gene: TRDJ1
CDR3aa: CALGDPSRTGGYGRGYTDKLIF
CDR3nt: TGTGCTCTTGGGGACCCTTCCCGTACTGGGGGATACGGGAGGGGGTACACCGATAAACTCATCTTT

d_gene: TRDD3
v_gene: TRDV1
abundance: NA
len: 19
j_gene: TRDJ1
CDR3aa: CALGERFPRTGGLWDKLIF
CDR3nt: TGTGCTCTTGGGGAAAGGTTCCCCCGAACTGGGGGATTGTGGGATAAACTCATCTTT

d_gene: TRDD3
v_gene: TRDV1
abundance: NA
len: 22
j_gene: TRDJ1
CDR3aa: CALGERHNSYGFLGDTTDKLIF
CDR3nt: TGTGCTCTTGGGGAACGCCATAATTCCTACGGTTTTCTGGGGGATACTACCGATAAACTCATCTTT

d_gene: TRDD2
v_gene: TRDV1
abundance: NA
len: 18
j_gene: TRDJ1
CDR3aa: CALGANFLSIAYTDKLIF
CDR3nt: TGTGCTCTTGGGGCCAACTTCCTATCGATAGCGTACACCGATAAACTCATCTTT

d_gene: NA
v_gene: TRDV1
abundance: NA
len: 16
j_gene: TRDJ1
CDR3aa: CAVGELRGQHTDKLIF
CDR3nt: TGTGCTGTTGGGGAACTAAGAGGACAGCACACCGATAAACTCATCTTT

d_gene: NA
v_gene: TRDV1
abundance: NA
len: 16
j_gene: TRDJ1
CDR3aa: CALGELSHGRPDKLIF
CDR3nt: TGTGCTCTTGGGGAACTCTCCCACGGGAGGCCCGATAAACTCATCTTT

d_gene: TRDD3
v_gene: TRDV1
abundance: NA
len: 18
j_gene: TRDJ1
CDR3aa: CALGERRGGDPVTDKLIF
CDR3nt: TGTGCTCTTGGGGAACGTAGAGGGGGGGATCCGGTCACCGATAAACTCATCTTT

d_gene: NA
v_gene: TRDV1
abundance: NA
len: 24
j_gene: TRDJ1
CDR3aa: CALGERFSLPRVYWGRQYTDKLIF
CDR3nt: TGTGCTCTTGGGGAAAGGTTTTCCCTTCCTAGAGTGTACTGGGGGAGACAGTACACCGATAAACTCATCTTT

d_gene: TRDD3
v_gene: TRDV1
abundance: few
len: 19
j_gene: TRDJ1
CDR3aa: CALGTTPLKSGGYTDKPIF
CDR3nt: TGTGCTCTTGGGACCACCCCCCTAAAATCCGGGGGATACACCGATAAACCCATCTTT

d_gene: NA
v_gene: TRDV1
abundance: NA
len: 23
j_gene: TRDJ1
CDR3aa: CALGEEKSHYDTGEILYTDKLIF
CDR3nt: TGTGCTCTTGGGGAAGAAAAATCCCACTACGATACTGGGGAAATACTCTACACCGATAAACTCATCTTT

d_gene: TRDD3
v_gene: TRDV1
abundance: few
len: 25
j_gene: TRDJ1
CDR3aa: CALGELGWSLRRCTGGYARADKLIF
CDR3nt: TGTGCTCTTGGGGAACTAGGATGGTCCCTACGTCGTTGTACTGGGGGATACGCTAGAGCCGATAAACTCATCTTT

d_gene: TRDD3
v_gene: TRDV1
abundance: NA
len: 21
j_gene: TRDJ1
CDR3aa: CALGSHLQGYWGIGGADKLIF
CDR3nt: TGTGCTCTTGGGAGCCACCTCCAAGGGTACTGGGGGATAGGGGGGGCCGATAAACTCATCTTT

d_gene: TRDD3
v_gene: TRDV1
abundance: few
len: 20
j_gene: TRDJ1
CDR3aa: CALGELGRGWGIPRACKLIF
CDR3nt: TGTGCTCTTGGGGAACTTGGTCGGGGCTGGGGGATACCCCGGGCATGTAAACTCATCTTT

d_gene: NA
v_gene: TRDV1
abundance: NA
len: 19
j_gene: TRDJ1
CDR3aa: CALGERLPSSVLGLHKLIF
CDR3nt: TGTGCTCTTGGGGAACGTCTGCCTTCCTCGGTACTGGGCTTACATAAACTCATCTTT

d_gene: NA
v_gene: TRDV1
abundance: NA
len: 21
j_gene: TRDJ1
CDR3aa: CALGELYRTGLGMAYTDKLIF
CDR3nt: TGTGCTCTTGGGGAACTCTACAGGACTGGGTTGGGGATGGCTTACACCGATAAACTCATCTTT

d_gene: TRDD3
v_gene: TRDV1
abundance: NA
len: 19
j_gene: TRDJ1
CDR3aa: CALGERGTGGYQDTDKLIF
CDR3nt: TGTGCTCTTGGGGAACGGGGTACTGGGGGATACCAGGACACCGATAAACTCATCTTT

d_gene: NA
v_gene: TRDV1
abundance: NA
len: 20
j_gene: TRDJ1
CDR3aa: CALGVAPPFPDGGYTDKLIF
CDR3nt: TGTGCTCTTGGGGTCGCTCCTCCCTTCCCAGACGGGGGGTACACCGATAAACTCATCTTT

d_gene: NA
v_gene: TRDV1
abundance: few
len: 23
j_gene: TRDJ1
CDR3aa: CALGGLPIPSTGDTRGGTWRLIF
CDR3nt: TGTGCTCTTGGGGGCCTTCCTATACCCTCGACTGGGGATACGCGTGGGGGTACTTGGAGACTCATCTTT

d_gene: TRDD3
v_gene: TRDV1
abundance: few
len: 21
j_gene: TRDJ1
CDR3aa: CALGELPAVGDTRGTYNKLIF
CDR3nt: TGTGCTCTTGGGGAACTCCCAGCGGTGGGGGATACGCGGGGGACGTACAATAAACTCATCTTT

d_gene: TRDD3
v_gene: TRDV1
abundance: few
len: 23
j_gene: TRDJ1
CDR3aa: CALFTPPIPRGSTGGLYTDKLIF
CDR3nt: TGTGCTCTTTTTACCCCCCCGATCCCTCGGGGGTCTACTGGGGGATTGTACACCGATAAACTCATCTTT

d_gene: TRDD3
v_gene: TRDV1
abundance: NA
len: 14
j_gene: TRDJ1
CDR3aa: CALGVWGYTDKLIF
CDR3nt: TGTGCTCTTGGGGTCTGGGGGTACACCGATAAACTCATCTTT

d_gene: TRDD3
v_gene: TRDV1
abundance: few
len: 21
j_gene: TRDJ1
CDR3aa: CALGELINCVLGETYTDELIF
CDR3nt: TGTGCTCTTGGGGAACTGATCAATTGCGTACTGGGGGAAACGTACACCGATGAACTCATCTTT